This TCR beta chain was sequenced in a study of CD8 T cells in ankylosing spondylitis. Notes on the study in general: Matched ankylosing spondylitis synovial fluid reportedly showed significant enrichment of disease-linked clones. Blood from ankylosing spondylitis patients appeared to carry a characteristic roughly 8-variant TCR beta motif.

Each CDR3 protein is one row after TCRdb ran MiXCR on the 5' RACE reads. The sample consists of approximately 300,000 distinct CDR3 sequences, roughly 20% of them appearing once. This clonotype was counted a few times. Its cognate antigen is unknown. Germline V gives CDR1 MGHRA, CDR2 YSYEKL. The CDR3 is 15 amino acids. Losses at the gene ends were 3 bases for V and 4 bases for J; bases not matched to a gene: 5. The clonotype originates from a female donor with ankylosing spondylitis or in good health (not recorded which). The sequencing sample was made of blood, either unsorted or a sorted T cell fraction (not recorded which). V gene TRBV4-1 combines with J gene TRBJ2-1; 8 bases agree with TRBD2. CDR3 nucleotide sequence: TGCGCCAGCAGCCACTTTAGCGGGAAGTACAATGAGCAGTTCTTC. Translated, it gives CASSHFSGKYNEQFF.